A single sample gave rise to the 25 T cell receptor beta chains below, sequenced in a study of shared clonotypes between healthy human individuals. CD45RO-negative CD8 cells positively selected for CCR7 made up the naive population, which excluded terminally differentiated effector memory CD45RA+ cells. The repertoire was sequenced with immunoSEQ multiplex PCR; TCRdb's copy has only in-frame clones and lacks some. This repertoire shows some 1,900,000 clones, about 95% found once; its top ten account for roughly 1%. The specimen sequenced was naive CD8+ T cells sorted from blood. These TCRs come from a man between 18 and 29 years old in good health.

The genes are TRBV27 and TRBJ2-7, with 9 bases that match TRBD1. The length of the CDR3 is 15 residues. Germline trimming cut 8 bases from V and 5 bases from J; bases unmatched to any gene: 13. CDR1 is MNHEY and CDR2 is SMNVEV in the germline V gene (reference sequence). CDR3 sequence reads: CASSGVTGGIHEQYF. The CDR3 nucleotides are TGTGCCAGCTCGGGTGTGACAGGGGGTATCCACGAGCAGTACTTC.

The chain has TRBV27 and TRBJ2-7, with D tentatively TRBD1 (5 bases). From germline, CDR1 is MNHEY and CDR2 SMNVEV (reference sequence). The V end was cut by 3 bases, the J end by 3 bases, with 15 bases between. The CDR3 extends over 15 amino acids. The CDR3 coding sequence is TGTGCCAGCAGTTTGTCACAGGAACTCATCTACGAGCAGTACTTC. It yields the protein CASSLSQELIYEQYF.

This chain joins TRBV28 and TRBJ2-5; TRBD1 might be the D (5 bases). The CDR3 runs 15 residues. Germline V CDR1 and CDR2: MDHEN, SYDVKM. The V gene lost 4 bases and the J gene lost 0 bases, with 12 bases spanning the gap. CDR3 in DNA: TGTGCCAGCAGTTCCGACAGTACAAACCAAGAGACCCAGTACTTC. This codes for CASSSDSTNQETQYF.

As for this clone: This specimen includes other DNA sequences encoding the same CDR3. The gene calls are TRBV4-1 and TRBJ2-5; D unresolved. The V end lost 0 bases, the J end lost 4 bases, and 3 bases lay between the germline ends. The length of the CDR3 is 12 residues. The germline CDR1 and CDR2 sequences are MGHRA and YSYEKL. This chain's CDR3 is CASSQEGETQYF. CDR3 nucleotides: TGCGCCAGCAGCCAAGAAGGAGAGACCCAGTACTTC.

The V and J genes are TRBV7-9 and TRBJ2-1; D is ambiguous. This CDR3 has 12 residues. Germline CDR1 reads SEHNR; CDR2 reads FQNEAQ (reference sequence). V was shortened by 8 bases and J by 4 bases, with 9 bases between the two germline ends. The CDR3 reads CASLYGYNEQFF. The CDR3 DNA is TGTGCCAGCCTGTACGGATACAATGAGCAGTTCTTC.

This sequence joins TRBV11-2 and TRBJ1-3; D remains unclear. Trimming pared 1 base from V and 8 bases from J, leaving 9 bases between. This CDR3 is built from 13 residues. The V gene's germline CDR1 is SGHAT and CDR2 FQNNGV. Here the CDR3 DNA reads TGTGCCAGCAGCTTAGTGCCTAGGGACACCATATATTTT. Translation: CASSLVPRDTIYF.

In DNA, the CDR3 is TGTGCCAGCAGCGACCGGGGGGACGAGCAGTACTTC. It encodes CASSDRGDEQYF. The genes are TRBV2 and TRBJ2-7; TRBD2 matches 7 bases. This CDR3 is built from 12 residues. The junction had 4 bases not matched to a gene; V was cut back by 6 bases and J by 5 bases. Germline values: CDR1 SNHLY, CDR2 FYNNEI.

The chain combines TRBV5-6 with TRBJ2-7; D not resolved. The CDR3 length is 14 residues. Trimming pared 2 bases from V and 3 bases from J, leaving 12 bases between. Germline V CDR1 and CDR2: SGHDT, YYEEEE. The CDR3 DNA reads as TGTGCCAGCAGCTTTGGGTCTAACCGCTACGAGCAGTACTTC. Translating gives CASSFGSNRYEQYF.

In its sample, this clone was seen once. V usage is TRBV27 and J usage is TRBJ2-3; D is perhaps TRBD1 (5 bases). The CDR3 covers 14 residues. In germline, CDR1 is MNHEY, CDR2 SMNVEV (reference sequence). V lost 1 base to trimming and J lost 6 bases, with 11 bases between them. The DNA of the CDR3 is TGTGCCAGCAGTTTATTGGGGCTTGGGGATACGCAGTATTTT. Encoded protein: CASSLLGLGDTQYF.

With regard to this clone: The same CDR3 also results from other DNA sequences found in this sample. CDR3 amino acids: CASSQGVGYEQYF. The CDR3 DNA follows: TGCGCCAGCAGCCAAGGGGTAGGGTACGAGCAGTACTTC. The chain carries TRBV4-1 and TRBJ2-7; D is uncertain. There are 13 residues in the CDR3. Between the trimmed V and J ends, which lost 1 base and 4 bases, there was a span of 8 bases. CDR1 is MGHRA and CDR2 is YSYEKL in the germline V gene.

The chain uses TRBV23-1 and TRBJ2-1; D gene unclear. TRBV23-1 is reported as an ORF; its role is uncertain. CDR3 length equals 14 residues. The V end was cut by 7 bases, the J end by 0 bases, with 10 bases between. CDR3 residues: CASTHSSSYNEQFF. CDR3 nucleotide sequence: TGCGCCAGCACACACTCAAGCTCCTACAATGAGCAGTTCTTC.

This rearrangement joins TRBV27 to TRBJ2-7; 9 nucleotides agree with TRBD2. Germline values: CDR1 MNHEY, CDR2 SMNVEV (reference sequence). This CDR3 is built from 15 residues. V shed 2 bases and J 5 bases; nucleotides not matched to a gene: 7. CDR3 DNA sequence: TGTGCCAGCAGTTTAACGCCTAGCGGGAACCACGAGCAGTACTTC. The encoded protein is CASSLTPSGNHEQYF.

The chain recombines TRBV6-1 with TRBJ1-1; 7 bases are a match to TRBD1. Germline V gene sequence: CDR1 MNHNS, CDR2 SASEGT. The CDR3 runs to 13 residues. With 7 bases clipped from V and 4 bases from J, the junction kept 6 bases outside the gene matches. The CDR3 loop is CASTQGGGTEAFF. DNA of the CDR3: TGTGCCAGCACCCAGGGGGGGGGCACTGAAGCTTTCTTT.

With regard to this clone: This specimen includes other DNA sequences encoding the same CDR3. The J gene is TRBJ2-7, the V gene TRBV5-1, with 8 bases identical to TRBD1. Per the germline V gene, CDR1 is SGHRS and CDR2 is YFSETQ. There are 14 residues in the CDR3. The junction had 5 bases not matched to a gene; V was cut back by 4 bases and J by 2 bases. The CDR3 sequence is CASSLRTGPYEQYF. The CDR3 DNA sequence: TGCGCCAGCAGCCTACGGACAGGGCCCTACGAGCAGTACTTC.

The rearrangement joins TRBV7-3 to TRBJ2-1; the D is unclear. Germline lookup yields CDR1 SGHTA and CDR2 FQGTGA. The V gene lost 7 bases and the J gene lost 10 bases, with 17 bases spanning the gap. The CDR3 totals 13 residues. CDR3 coding DNA: TGTGCCAGCACCCTTGGGCAAGATGGAGAGCAGTTCTTC. It yields the protein CASTLGQDGEQFF.

CDR3 sequence (DNA): TGTGCCTGGAGTGTACTATCCGGGGCCAACGTCCTGACTTTC. Residues: CAWSVLSGANVLTF. The chain is built from TRBV30 and TRBJ2-6; no clear D. Germline V CDR1 and CDR2: GTSNPN, SVGIG (reference sequence). The V and J ends lost 0 bases and 4 bases respectively, with 7 bases between them. The CDR3 totals 14 residues.

The V call is TRBV6-5, the J call TRBJ1-1; no clear D. Germline-derived CDR1 and CDR2 are MNHEY and SVGAGI. This CDR3 has 14 residues. Trimming pared 4 bases from V and 7 bases from J, leaving 16 bases between. CDR3 region: CASSSPEGRSEAFF. CDR3 nucleotide sequence: TGTGCCAGCAGTTCCCCGGAAGGGAGGAGTGAAGCTTTCTTT.

The chain combines TRBV11-2 with TRBJ2-7; D possibly uses TRBD1 or TRBD2 (7 bases each). CDR1 and CDR2 (germline): SGHAT, FQNNGV. V was cut by 4 bases and J by 2 bases, with 12 bases left in between. The CDR3 contains 14 residues. The CDR3 loop reads CASSSTGRAYEQYF. CDR3 nucleotide sequence: TGTGCCAGCAGCTCGACAGGGAGGGCCTACGAGCAGTACTTC.

The chain carries TRBV7-9 and TRBJ2-1; 7 nucleotides match TRBD2. Germline V gene lookup returns CDR1 SEHNR and CDR2 FQNEAQ (reference sequence). The length of the CDR3 is 14 residues. V shed 3 bases, J shed 3 bases, and the junction held 2 bases outside the gene matches. CDR3 sequence (DNA): TGTGCCAGCAGCTTCACTAGCGACTACAATGAGCAGTTCTTC. It codes for CASSFTSDYNEQFF.

The gene calls are TRBV11-1 and TRBJ1-1, with 11 bases matching TRBD1. The germline CDR1 and CDR2 sequences are SGHAT and FQDESV (reference sequence). Trimming removed 5 bases from V and 5 bases from J; junction bases left unmatched: 10. CDR3 size: 16 residues. The CDR3 DNA reads as TGTGCCAGCAGCGCACCGGGACAGGGGGTAGTGACTGAAGCTTTCTTT. This translates into CASSAPGQGVVTEAFF.

The chain uses TRBV13 and TRBJ2-2, with D uncertain. The V end was cut by 0 bases, the J end by 2 bases, with 10 bases between. Per the germline V gene, CDR1 is PRHDT and CDR2 is FYEKMQ (reference sequence). The CDR3 runs 16 residues. CDR3 in DNA: TGTGCCAGCAGCTTAGGGGTTAGAGAAAACACCGGGGAGCTGTTTTTT. Translated, it gives CASSLGVRENTGELFF.

This rearrangement joins TRBV15 to TRBJ2-7; TRBD1 matches 10 bases. The CDR3 totals 19 residues. CDR1 and CDR2 (germline): LNHNV, YYDKDF (reference sequence). The junction had 17 bases not matched to a gene; V was cut back by 0 bases and J by 6 bases. This CDR3 is CATSRDWGAGDRGSGEQYF. The DNA of the CDR3 is TGTGCCACCAGCAGAGATTGGGGGGCGGGGGACAGGGGATCTGGCGAGCAGTACTTC.

The table lists this clone with a count of one. The V call is TRBV2, the J call TRBJ1-1; D gene ambiguous. CDR3 length: 15 amino acids. Germline CDR1 SNHLY, CDR2 FYNNEI. V dropped 11 bases and J dropped 0 bases, with 19 bases sitting between them. In nucleotides, the CDR3 is TGTGCCTCAAAGGGCTCGGAGAATATGAACACTGAAGCTTTCTTT. This translates into CASKGSENMNTEAFF. Together with reference TRBV2 and TRBJ1-1, the CDR3 gives the full variable domain: EPEVTQTPSHQVTQMGQEVILRCVPISNHLYFYWYRQILGQKVEFLVSFYNNEISEKSEIFDDQFSVERPDGSNFTLKIRSTKLEDSAMYFCASKGSENMNTEAFFGQGTRLTVV.

The chain has TRBV2 and TRBJ2-1; 7 nucleotides agree with TRBD2. Trimming removed 0 bases from V and 3 bases from J; junction bases left unmatched: 11. The length of the CDR3 is 18 residues. Germline V gene data show CDR1 as SNHLY and CDR2 as FYNNEI. CDR3 DNA sequence: TGTGCCAGCAGTGAAGCGCTTATTAGGGACTACATCTACAATGAGCAGTTCTTC. Protein product: CASSEALIRDYIYNEQFF.

The chain has TRBV2 and TRBJ1-2, with 12 bases matching TRBD1. This CDR3 comprises 14 residues. V shed 8 bases, J shed 3 bases, and the junction held 4 bases outside the gene matches. Germline values: CDR1 SNHLY, CDR2 FYNNEI. The CDR3 spells CASGGQGAYYGYTF. In nucleotides, the CDR3 is TGTGCCAGCGGGGGACAGGGGGCATACTATGGCTACACCTTC.